Presented here are 32 T cell receptor beta chains from one specimen sequenced in a study of blood T cell repertoires in COVID-19. TCRdb's table, derived via immunoSEQ multiplex PCR, lists solely in-frame clones and lacks some. Here the sample spans approximately 180,000 clones, more than 75% being singletons. The sequenced sample was peripheral blood. These receptors were collected from a woman between 65 and 79 years old with acute or convalescent COVID-19.

This clone was seen more than once but under ten times. The V call is TRBV28, the J call TRBJ1-2; D might be TRBD1 (6 bases). V lost 5 bases and J lost 8, with 15 bases in between. Germline-derived CDR1 and CDR2 are MDHEN and SYDVKM. The CDR3 runs to 13 residues. The CDR3 loop is CASSLRWTEGYTF. CDR3 bases: TGTGCCAGCAGTCTACGATGGACAGAAGGCTACACCTTC.

This clone was counted between two and nine times. The V and J genes are TRBV7-2 and TRBJ1-1, with unresolved D. Trimming pared 2 bases from V and 2 bases from J, leaving 9 bases between. CDR3 length equals 14 residues. From germline, CDR1 is SGHTA and CDR2 FQGNSA. The DNA of the CDR3 is TGTGCCAGCAGCTTACTAGAGGGTAACACTGAAGCTTTCTTT. Encoded protein: CASSLLEGNTEAFF.

The chain has TRBV10-3 and TRBJ1-2, with D tentatively TRBD1 (6 bases). Trimming shortened V by 6 bases and J by 8 bases, and 22 bases separated the two germline ends. This CDR3 has 15 residues. Germline assignment: CDR1 ENHRY and CDR2 SYGVKD. CDR3 in amino acids: CAIRDQGKAPEGYTF. The CDR3 region has the DNA TGTGCCATCAGGGATCAGGGGAAGGCTCCGGAAGGCTACACCTTC.

This clone was seen a handful of times. The rearrangement joins TRBV30 to TRBJ1-2, with 10 bases identical to TRBD1. Germline loops: CDR1 GTSNPN, CDR2 SVGIG (reference sequence). The V and J ends lost 3 bases and 4 bases, in that order; junction bases with no gene match: 5. The CDR3 runs to 14 residues. The CDR3 region is CAWRGQGRIYGYTF. The CDR3 nucleotides are TGTGCCTGGAGGGGACAGGGGAGGATCTATGGCTACACCTTC.

Turning to this clone: Other DNA sequences in this sample translate to the same CDR3. V usage is TRBV18 and J usage is TRBJ1-5, with 7 nucleotides matching TRBD1. V was pared by 3 bases and J by 7 bases, with 3 bases of the junction left unmatched. CDR1 KGHSH and CDR2 LQKENI come from the germline V gene. The CDR3 runs 13 residues. CDR3 nucleotide sequence: TGTGCCAGCTCACCTCAAGGGGGCCAGCCCCAGCATTTT. Encoded protein: CASSPQGGQPQHF.

This chain links TRBV19 with TRBJ2-3, with D possibly being TRBD2 (7 bases). V dropped 4 bases and J dropped 2 bases, with 22 bases sitting between them. The CDR3 sequence is 18 residues long. Germline CDR1 is LNHDA and CDR2 is SQIVND (reference sequence). This CDR3 reads CASSKGPTRGAYTDTQYF. The CDR3 bases are TGTGCCAGTAGTAAAGGCCCTACACGGGGGGCCTACACAGATACGCAGTATTTT.

In nucleotides, the CDR3 is TGTGCCAGCAGCCCCGGGGACAGGCAATCCCTTGAAGCTTTCTTT. This translates into CASSPGDRQSLEAFF. The chain combines TRBV6-6 with TRBJ1-1, with 8 bases lining up with TRBD1. The CDR3 length is 15 residues. The V gene end was trimmed by 6 bases and the J gene end by 7 bases; junction bases not matched to a gene: 13. Germline V gives CDR1 MNHNY, CDR2 SVGAGI (reference sequence).

V is TRBV7-2 and J is TRBJ1-1; TRBD1 matches 9 bases. The CDR3 length is 14 residues. The germline V gene encodes CDR1 SGHTA and CDR2 FQGNSA. Unmatched junction bases numbered 6, after V lost 5 bases and J lost 5 bases. As DNA, the CDR3 is TGTGCCAGCAGCACACATGACAGGGGGACTGAAGCTTTCTTT. Its protein is CASSTHDRGTEAFF. The full variable domain, rest sourced from reference TRBV7-2 and TRBJ1-1, is GAGVSQSPSNKVTEKGKDVELRCDPISGHTALYWYRQSLGQGLEFLIYFQGNSAPDKSGLPSDRFSAERTGGSVSTLTIQRTQQEDSAVYLCASSTHDRGTEAFFGQGTRLTVV.

This clone was observed a handful of times. This chain joins TRBV7-2 and TRBJ1-1, with D possibly being TRBD1 (6 bases). The CDR3 length is 16 residues. Germline V gene data show CDR1 as SGHTA and CDR2 as FQGNSA. Trimming stripped 2 bases from V and 0 bases from J, with 13 bases between. For the CDR3, the DNA is TGTGCCAGCAGCTTAAGGTCAGGGGAACTGAACACTGAAGCTTTCTTT. This encodes CASSLRSGELNTEAFF.

The genes are TRBV19 and TRBJ2-7; 10 nucleotides line up with TRBD1. The length of the CDR3 is 16 residues. Germline CDR1 reads LNHDA; CDR2 reads SQIVND (reference sequence). V shed 3 bases, J shed 4 bases, and the junction held 9 bases outside the gene matches. The CDR3 loop is CASSIPGTGAGYEQYF. The CDR3 bases are TGTGCCAGTAGTATCCCCGGGACAGGGGCAGGTTACGAGCAGTACTTC.

This chain connects TRBV30 to TRBJ2-1, with D hard to call. Trimming took 0 bases from V and 8 from J, leaving 8 bases between them. The CDR3 length is 12 residues. From germline, CDR1 is GTSNPN and CDR2 SVGIG (reference sequence). CDR3 in DNA: TGTGCCTGGAGTGTAGCATGGTATGAGCAGTTCTTC. It encodes CAWSVAWYEQFF.

CDR3 bases: TGTGCCAGCAGCTTAGAAGCCAGATGGGGGCCGGCGAACACCGGGGAGCTGTTTTTT. Translation gives CASSLEARWGPANTGELFF. This sequence joins TRBV7-9 and TRBJ2-2; maybe TRBD1 (6 bases). Trimming left V 1 base short and J 0 bases short, with 18 bases between. Germline lookup yields CDR1 SEHNR and CDR2 FQNEAQ (reference sequence). The CDR3 contains 19 residues.

The chain combines TRBV6-5 with TRBJ2-7, with 9 positions matching TRBD1. The CDR3 covers 16 residues. CDR1 and CDR2 from the germline V gene are MNHEY and SVGAGI. Unmatched junction bases numbered 5, after V lost 2 bases and J lost 0 bases. CDR3 coding DNA: TGTGCCAGCAGTTACAGGTGGACAGGGGACTCCTACGAGCAGTACTTC. Its protein product is CASSYRWTGDSYEQYF.

The gene calls are TRBV5-1 and TRBJ2-1, with TRBD2 matching 10 bases. Germline V gives CDR1 SGHRS, CDR2 YFSETQ. J lost 2 bases, V lost 0 bases, and 8 bases had no gene match. The CDR3 has 18 residues. CDR3 amino acids: CASSLVGAGGVPYNEQFF. CDR3 nucleotides: TGCGCCAGCAGCTTGGTGGGAGCGGGGGGGGTCCCCTACAATGAGCAGTTCTTC.

This clone has a handful of counts. The CDR3 spells CASSRDSLLTDTQYF. The DNA for the CDR3 is TGTGCCAGTAGTAGGGACTCCCTACTCACGGATACGCAGTATTTT. The V call is TRBV19, the J call TRBJ2-3; a weak D match, TRBD2 (6 bases). CDR1 LNHDA and CDR2 SQIVND come from the germline V gene (reference sequence). V lost 4 bases and J lost 6, with 17 bases in between. The CDR3 is 15 amino acids. The complete variable domain, with remaining parts taken from reference TRBV19 and TRBJ2-3, reads DGGITQSPKYLFRKEGQNVTLSCEQNLNHDAMYWYRQDPGQGLRLIYYSQIVNDFQKGDIAEGYSVSREKKESFPLTVTSAQKNPTAFYLCASSRDSLLTDTQYFGPGTRLTVL.

The rearrangement uses TRBV19 and TRBJ1-1, with D tentatively TRBD1 (6 bases). The V gene lost 8 bases and the J gene lost 1 base, with 11 bases spanning the gap. This CDR3 comprises 13 residues. CDR1 and CDR2 from the germline V gene are LNHDA and SQIVND (reference sequence). The DNA for the CDR3 is TGTGCCAGTTCGGACAGTCGGAACACTGAAGCTTTCTTT. Its translation is CASSDSRNTEAFF.

This clone appeared once. The chain's CDR3 is CASSYKNNYNEQFF. The CDR3 DNA reads as TGTGCCAGCAGTTACAAGAACAATTACAATGAGCAGTTCTTC. The chain links TRBV6-5 to TRBJ2-1, with D uncertain. Germline V gene data show CDR1 as MNHEY and CDR2 as SVGAGI. Trimming removed 2 bases at V and 4 bases at J, with 9 bases between. CDR3 length: 14 residues.

This clone was observed a single time. The J gene is TRBJ2-1, the V gene TRBV28; 9 positions agree with TRBD1. V was pared by 4 bases and J by 2 bases, with 3 bases of the junction left unmatched. Per germline, CDR1 MDHEN and CDR2 SYDVKM. The CDR3 consists of 15 residues. CDR3 loop: CASSWGDRAYNEQFF. CDR3 in DNA: TGTGCCAGCAGTTGGGGGGACAGGGCCTACAATGAGCAGTTCTTC.

The chain recombines TRBV5-1 with TRBJ1-3; D ambiguous. The germline gives CDR1 SGHRS, CDR2 YFSETQ. Deletions cut 4 bases from V and 3 bases from J, with 14 bases between. The length of the CDR3 is 15 residues. The CDR3 protein is CASSPDGVLGNTIYF. CDR3 coding DNA: TGCGCCAGCAGCCCGGACGGGGTCCTTGGAAACACCATATATTTT.

This clone was counted between two and nine times. The chain employs TRBV6-4 and TRBJ2-1, with D maybe TRBD2 (6 bases). Germline assignment: CDR1 MRHNA and CDR2 SNTAGT. V lost 5 bases to trimming and J lost 8 bases, with 13 bases between them. This CDR3 region has 13 residues. CDR3 nucleotides: TGTGCCAGCAGTCGAGCGTGGGGGGATGAGCAGTTCTTC. Residues: CASSRAWGDEQFF.

This clone has only one observation. The chain carries TRBV27 and TRBJ2-3, with 9 bases lining up with TRBD2. From germline, CDR1 is MNHEY and CDR2 SMNVEV (reference sequence). J was trimmed by 3 bases and V by 6 bases; bases with no gene match: 4. There are 14 residues in the CDR3. The CDR3, as DNA: TGTGCCAGCAGGCTTAGCGGGAGTACAGATACGCAGTATTTT. This translates into CASRLSGSTDTQYF.

This chain connects TRBV7-2 to TRBJ1-1; D is unresolved. The CDR3 spans 13 residues. Germline lookup yields CDR1 SGHTA and CDR2 FQGNSA. V lost 4 bases to trimming and J lost 4 bases, with 10 bases between them. This CDR3 is CASSSEVRTEAFF. Here the CDR3 DNA reads TGTGCCAGCAGCTCGGAGGTTCGCACTGAAGCTTTCTTT.

In its sample, this clone was seen a few times. The rearrangement uses TRBV20-1 and TRBJ1-2; D gene unclear. The germline V gene encodes CDR1 DFQATT and CDR2 SNEGSKA (reference sequence). The CDR3 runs 10 residues. The ends were cut back, 5 bases at V and 8 bases at J, with 9 bases in the middle. This chain's CDR3 is CSASTGGYTF. DNA for the CDR3: TGCAGTGCTTCCACGGGGGGCTACACCTTC.

CDR3 amino acids: CASSQAPTRGGDTQYF. For the CDR3, the DNA is TGTGCCAGCAGCCAAGCTCCTACCCGGGGAGGGGATACGCAGTATTTT. The chain uses TRBV3-1 (or the pseudogene TRBV3-2) and TRBJ2-3; the match to TRBD2 covers 7 bases. Germline CDR1 LGHDT, CDR2 YNNKEL (reference sequence). The CDR3 contains 16 residues. V was pared by 1 base and J by 6 bases, with 10 bases of the junction left unmatched.

The chain employs TRBV6-6 and TRBJ1-1, with 10 bases identical to TRBD1. Germline-derived CDR1 and CDR2 are MNHNY and SVGAGI (reference sequence). Trimming took 8 bases from V and 7 from J; bases not matched to a gene: 10. The CDR3 length is 14 residues. The CDR3 here is CASGPGTGVIEAFF. For the CDR3, the DNA is TGTGCCAGCGGCCCGGGGACAGGGGTAATTGAAGCTTTCTTT.

On this clone: The same CDR3 also results from other DNA sequences found in this sample. The chain combines TRBV18 with TRBJ1-2; D remains unclear. The CDR3 runs 13 residues. The germline V gene has CDR1 KGHSH and CDR2 LQKENI. The V gene lost 2 bases and the J gene lost 4 bases, with 8 bases spanning the gap. CDR3 sequence: CASSPEEGYGYTF. Here the CDR3 DNA reads TGTGCCAGCTCACCAGAGGAGGGCTATGGCTACACCTTC.

In this sample, this clone turned up once. This chain uses TRBV27 with TRBJ1-2, with D tentatively TRBD1 (6 bases). CDR3 length: 16 amino acids. Trimming took 8 bases from V and 8 from J, leaving 27 bases between them. CDR1 and CDR2 (germline): MNHEY, SMNVEV (reference sequence). The CDR3: CASPKRTGTSSVGYTF. In DNA, the CDR3 is TGTGCCAGCCCAAAAAGAACGGGGACATCCTCGGTCGGCTACACCTTC.

This sequence joins TRBV2 and TRBJ1-5; TRBD1 matches 7 bases. The germline V gene has CDR1 SNHLY and CDR2 FYNNEI. The CDR3 extends over 14 amino acids. Losses at the gene ends were 6 bases for V and 1 base for J; bases not matched to a gene: 3. CDR3 residues: CASSGTASNQPQHF. The CDR3 DNA is TGTGCCAGCAGCGGGACAGCCAGCAATCAGCCCCAGCATTTT.

The chain uses TRBV6-5 and TRBJ1-2, with D hard to call. CDR1 is MNHEY, CDR2 SVGAGI, per germline. This CDR3 comprises 14 residues. V was clipped by 5 bases and J by 8 bases, with 18 bases between them. The CDR3 loop is CASSTGSSVGGYTF. The DNA of the CDR3 is TGTGCCAGCAGTACCGGGTCCTCGGTTGGCGGCTACACCTTC.

The chain joins TRBV7-2 to TRBJ2-5, with D perhaps TRBD2 (5 bases). V was shortened by 3 bases and J by 3 bases, with 8 bases between the two germline ends. The CDR3 is made up of 13 amino acids. Germline lookup yields CDR1 SGHTA and CDR2 FQGNSA. CDR3 amino acids: CASSFGSEETQYF. CDR3 in DNA: TGTGCCAGCAGCTTTGGGAGCGAAGAGACCCAGTACTTC.

The chain links TRBV10-1 to TRBJ1-2; no definite D call. This CDR3 spans 12 amino acids. V was pared by 0 bases and J by 5 bases, with 4 bases between. Germline values: CDR1 WNHNN, CDR2 SYGVQD (reference sequence). Here the CDR3 DNA reads TGCGCCAGCAGTGAGTCGCAGTATGGCTACACCTTC. Its translation: CASSESQYGYTF.

V gene TRBV28 combines with J gene TRBJ2-1; TRBD2 matches 13 bases. Germline CDR1 and CDR2: MDHEN and SYDVKM. The CDR3 extends over 14 amino acids. V dropped 6 bases and J dropped 7; count of bases not matched to a gene: 3. The chain's CDR3 is CASRPGLAGNEQFF. CDR3 nucleotide sequence: TGTGCCAGCAGACCGGGACTAGCGGGGAATGAGCAGTTCTTC.